These T cell receptor beta chains were read from a single sample in a study of identical twins. MiXCR, applied by TCRdb to the 5' RACE reads, yields one record per CDR3 protein. The repertoire holds 1.5 million to 2 million distinct CDR3 sequences, with under 35% as singletons. Sequenced: cord blood. The source of these receptors is a newborn girl in good health. Both conserved end residues are part of each CDR3. The D gene is left open where the match is weak. Clone size is stated in some rows and not others, as once, few, many or a class when expanded.

D gene | J gene | CDR3 length | clone size | V gene | CDR3 protein | CDR3 DNA
NA | TRBJ2-7 | 12 | few | TRBV9 | CASSFRYGEQYF | TGTGCCAGCAGCTTCAGGTATGGCGAGCAGTACTTC
TRBD2 | TRBJ2-3 | 16 | NA | TRBV4-2 | CASSHERGMVEDTQYF | TGTGCCAGCAGCCACGAGCGGGGGATGGTGGAAGATACGCAGTATTTT
TRBD1 | TRBJ1-1 | 13 | NA | TRBV20-1 | CSVTGAINTEAFF | TGCAGCGTTACAGGGGCGATAAACACTGAAGCTTTCTTT
TRBD2 | TRBJ2-3 | 14 | few | TRBV5-1 | CASSLAGMRDTQYF | TGCGCCAGCAGCCTAGCGGGAATGAGAGATACGCAGTATTTT
NA | TRBJ2-1 | 18 | NA | TRBV4-1 | CASSQDQQVQSSYNEQFF | TGCGCCAGCAGCCAAGATCAACAGGTTCAGAGCTCCTACAATGAGCAGTTCTTC
TRBD1 | TRBJ2-7 | 15 | NA | TRBV6-6 | CASSYLGQGNYEQYF | TGTGCCAGCAGTTACCTAGGACAGGGGAACTACGAGCAGTACTTC
TRBD2 | TRBJ2-4 | 15 | many | TRBV29-1 | CSVLTSGLAKNIQYF | TGCAGCGTACTTACTAGCGGTCTAGCCAAAAACATTCAGTACTTC
NA | TRBJ1-1 | 19 | NA | TRBV5-1 | CASSLAGSVFPQLNTEAFF | TGCGCCAGCAGCTTGGCGGGCTCAGTTTTTCCTCAACTGAACACTGAAGCTTTCTTT
NA | TRBJ2-3 | 13 | few | TRBV20-1 | CSALAPNTDTQYF | TGCAGTGCCTTAGCGCCGAACACAGATACGCAGTATTTT
NA | TRBJ2-7 | 21 | NA | TRBV14 | CASSQVFGSSAVWASYNEQYF | TGTGCCAGCAGCCAAGTTTTCGGGAGCAGTGCTGTTTGGGCCTCCTACAATGAGCAGTACTTC
TRBD2 | TRBJ2-1 | 18 | NA | TRBV2 | CASSEQAGAWAWLDEQFF | TGTGCCAGCAGTGAACAGGCGGGAGCCTGGGCTTGGTTGGATGAGCAGTTCTTC
NA | TRBJ1-2 | 16 | few | TRBV3-1 | CASSQDLAVANYGYTF | TGTGCCAGCAGCCAAGATTTGGCGGTAGCTAACTATGGCTACACCTTC
NA | TRBJ2-3 | 16 | few | TRBV4-2 | CASSQAGAGLTDTQYF | TGTGCCAGCAGCCAAGCCGGGGCGGGGCTCACAGATACGCAGTATTTT
NA | TRBJ1-2 | 13 | NA | TRBV2 | CAVPDSSNYGYTF | TGTGCCGTACCGGACAGTTCTAACTATGGCTACACCTTC
NA | TRBJ1-1 | 15 | NA | TRBV7-9 | CASSLRSGENTEALF | TGTGCCAGCAGCTTACGGTCAGGGGAGAACACTGAAGCTCTCTTT
TRBD1 | TRBJ1-2 | 16 | few | TRBV2 | CASSATRDRLNYGYTF | TGTGCCAGCAGTGCGACCCGGGACAGGTTAAACTATGGCTACACCTTC
NA | TRBJ1-2 | 15 | NA | TRBV3-1 | CASSQEGMVFYGYTF | TGTGCCAGCAGCCAAGAAGGTATGGTGTTCTATGGCTACACCTTC
TRBD1 | TRBJ1-2 | 16 | NA | TRBV12-3/TRBV12-4 | CASSPPGGGGYYGYTF | TGTGCCAGCAGTCCACCGGGAGGAGGGGGCTACTATGGCTACACCTTC
NA | TRBJ2-7 | 13 | many | TRBV7-2 | CASSLERAYEQYF | TGCGCCAGCAGCTTGGAACGGGCCTACGAGCAGTACTTC
NA | TRBJ2-3 | 14 | few | TRBV12-3/TRBV12-4 | CASSLSGSTDAQYF | TGTGCCAGCAGTTTGAGCGGAAGCACAGATGCGCAGTATTTT
NA | TRBJ2-5 | 13 | few | TRBV19 | CASSIYGGETQYF | TGTGCCAGTAGTATTTACGGGGGAGAGACCCAGTACTTC
NA | TRBJ2-7 | 14 | NA | TRBV7-6 | CASSGYRVPYEQYF | TGTGCCAGCAGCGGCTACAGGGTGCCCTACGAGCAGTACTTC
NA | TRBJ2-7 | 14 | few | TRBV2 | CASREVAATYEQYF | TGTGCCAGCAGGGAGGTAGCGGCAACCTACGAGCAGTACTTC
TRBD2 | TRBJ2-5 | 16 | NA | TRBV10-3 | CAIRGNSGGTQETQYF | TGTGCCATCAGGGGAAATAGCGGGGGGACACAAGAGACCCAGTACTTC
NA | TRBJ2-1 | 14 | NA | TRBV5-1 | CASTWDSPYNEQFF | TGCGCCAGCACCTGGGACTCCCCTTACAATGAGCAGTTCTTC
TRBD1 | TRBJ2-2 | 15 | NA | TRBV5-1 | CASSWDSANTGELFF | TGCGCCAGCAGCTGGGACAGCGCGAACACCGGGGAGCTGTTTTTT